This T cell receptor beta chain emerged from a study of shared clonotypes between healthy human individuals (dated by TCRdb to about 2020). Notes on the research overall: A couple of women and three men aged 18 to 49 years were included in the cohort. Libraries were prepared and TCR repertoires were sequenced by different laboratories using diverse techniques, in order to increase sequencing depth and limit assay-specific biases. Per donor, leukapheresis produced somewhere between about 0.85 and 9.5 billion PBMCs. Per donor, three plates each were used for CD4 naive and CD4 memory, two for CD8 naive, and one for CD8 memory. Blood TCR repertoires of several healthy adults were deeply sequenced to estimate repertoire size and the extent of clonotype sharing between individuals. Results and caveats for the whole study, not just this receptor: Incomplete sequencing was indicated by rarefaction of sorted-subset datasets, despite the large sequencing depth. Across a handful of donors, approximately 5% of naive CD4, approximately 3.6% of naive CD8, 2% to 2.5% of memory CD4, and roughly 0.4% of memory CD8 clonotypes were shared. Compared with non-shared clonotypes, the clonotypes found in all four sorted-subset donors had higher generation probabilities. Because the study included only a small number of donors, the genetic and exposure-history diversity represented was limited. Only blood was sampled, and tissue TCR repertoires likely differ from those in blood. Pairwise subsampling led to the expectation that sequencing depth would affect the degree of clonotype sharing among donors. Estimated clonotype richness was generally larger for naive than for memory subsets.

The CDR3 measures 14 amino acids from cysteine to phenylalanine. Only the CDR3 portion is preserved as DNA: 42 bases, with reading frame beginning at the first base. The germline V gene yields SGHTA for CDR1 and FQGNSA for CDR2. At the junction V is shortened by 4 bases and J by 2 bases; bases outside the gene matches: 5. The donors were healthy, HIV-negative adults who had no recently reported acute infections or vaccinations. All donors were Caucasian adults living in Nashville, Tennessee, USA. Magnetic negative selection was used to enrich CD4+ T cells, after which naive cells were positively selected on CD45RA and the negative fraction became the memory subset. Blood was obtained by leukapheresis, after which PBMCs were separated by Ficoll-Histopaque density gradient centrifugation and cryopreserved in liquid nitrogen vapor phase. Analytical flow cytometry was used to check the purity and quantity of each magnetically sorted T cell population. Genomic DNA was isolated from every sorted fraction and measured by UV absorbance on a Nanodrop 2000c.

As for this clone: Its antigen is still unknown. No much larger clone exists at a distance of one base, and base qualities are not known.

Using the deep immunoSEQ assay, multiplex PCR amplified TCR CDR3 regions from genomic DNA. Genomic DNA extracted from each cell subset was distributed evenly over all wells of several immunoSEQ 96-well plates, and each plate served as one replicate. For sorted subsets, around 0.2 ug of genomic DNA, equivalent to roughly 30,000 T cell genomes, went into each replicate PCR. Purified libraries were quantified with a Qubit 3.0 fluorometer, sized on a Bioanalyzer 2100, and re-quantified with the KAPA Library Quantification kit. A separate single-read 150-cycle Illumina NextSeq 550 flow cell was used to sequence each immunoSEQ 96-well plate. Turning to the authors' computational methods: Because only junctional sequences without quality scores were contained in the immunoSEQ output, filtering matching that applied to full-length reads could not be performed. Sequences were annotated with PyIR, a Python wrapper for IgBLAST v1.9, using IMGT germline references to assign V/J genes and CDR3. Reads with weak V/J assignments (E-value above 1e-6), missing CDR3, stop codons, out-of-frame junctions, or ambiguous translated residues were removed. A V3J clonotype was defined by an identical inferred V gene, J gene, and CDR3 amino acid sequence. To compute the percentage overlap between repertoires, the number of shared unique clonotypes was divided by the size of the smaller repertoire. RTK rarefaction, the Chao1 estimator, and Recon v2.1 estimates of unobserved clonotypes were used to assess repertoire richness. Generation probabilities were computed with OLGA for all TCRbeta clonotypes obtained by the gDNA method from a handful of donors. What TCRdb holds here is the immuneACCESS table cut down to in-frame rearrangements. Part of the clones is not present; checked against another copy, under half of the missing clones reflect an unresolved V gene, and the others are unexplained. The V and J calls and clone size come from that table; D and trimming were worked out from the DNA. The sample table records around 1,100,000 clones; 70% to 85% of these occur just once. The ten most abundant clones make up about 0.94% of the sample.

This TCR derives from a man between 18 and 35 years old in good health. Some clones in this sample may be carry-over from other donors' samples. The rearrangement combines TRBV7-2 with TRBJ2-7; the junction holds 7 bases that match TRBD1. Sequenced material: memory CD4+ T cells from PBMCs. Taken with the paper, the label for cell subset or site translates to: CD45RA-negative fraction. The nucleotides are TGTGCCAGCAGCTCTCCGGGGACAGCCTACGAGCAGTACTTC. Its amino acids are CASSSPGTAYEQYF.